The sequence of this T cell receptor beta chain was determined in a study of T cell responses to AZD1222 COVID-19 vaccine (dated by TCRdb to the early 2020s). For context, the study as a whole: TCR sequencing was performed for roughly 240 trial participants, of whom 200 to 220 were given two doses of AZD1222 and approximately 25 were given two doses of MenACWY control vaccine. Enrollment into the trials was organized by age into subgroups of 18-55, 56-69 and 70-plus years, and those subgroups contained roughly 150, 30 and 60 TCR-sequenced participants, respectively. On the study overall, not on this receptor specifically: After two AZD1222 doses, both the breadth and the depth of spike-specific TCRs were significantly higher than at day 0 and than in MenACWY recipients. Reportedly, close to half of the unique spike-specific TCRs recognized epitopes lying outside the regions that are mutated in the B.1.351 and B.1.1.7 variants. Because no day 14 peak-response samples were available, the repertoires could be characterized only after the peak T cell response. Participants were mostly white British and included more females than males, and it was suggested by the authors that clonal diversity may have been underestimated. The 56-69-year group was small, and its depth increase did not reach significance, likely because of low power. CD4 TCRs associated with the vaccine covered the entire spike protein, and the dominant responses were in regions 160-218 and 743-854. Conclusions about previously exposed vaccinees are limited because only five to seven AZD1222 recipients were SARS-CoV-2 seropositive at baseline.

The CDR3 regions of human TCRbeta chains were analyzed by immunosequencing. Per the source publication's procedure: Repertoire TCRs were checked for matches against a reference library of SARS-CoV-2-specific TCRs that had been generated using the MIRA antigen-specificity platform. Breadth was defined as the fraction of unique TCRs that were SARS-CoV-2-associated. Depth was defined as the fraction of total T cells that were SARS-CoV-2-associated. Each spike-specific TCR was assigned to its reactive spike region and to a CD4 or CD8 class using the MIRA data. Log10-transformed breadth and depth values were compared by one-way ANOVA with Sidak's multiple comparisons tests. TCRdb limited this immuneACCESS table to in-frame rearrangements with V and J called. A share of clones is missing; checked studies link under half to unresolved V genes, and the rest is unexplained. V and J calls and clone size come straight from that table; D and trimming were deduced from the DNA. The sample yields about 120,000 clones; about 87% were counted once. The top ten clones comprise about 6.5% of the sample.

In the case of this clone: What this receptor recognizes is not known. No base-level quality is on record; no much larger clone is a single base apart.

This specimen's time point label, interpreted: about 28 days (+/-7) after the second vaccine dose. AZD1222 recipients with second doses at about 4 weeks or about 12 weeks were pooled, because spike-specific TCR depth and breadth did not differ between schedules. Vaccinee samples came from UK trials COV001 and COV002, including a single-blind randomized controlled phase 2/3 trial of AZD1222 (ChAdOx1 nCoV-19) in healthy adults. For TCRbeta chain sequencing, PBMC samples from trial participants were taken at day 0 and at day 28 after the second dose. V loses 7 bases, J loses 0 bases, and the germline ends lie 7 bases apart. Inclusive of the bounding cysteine and phenylalanine, the CDR3 is 13 residues long. The read is trimmed to its CDR3 DNA, 39 bases read in frame from base 1.

This TCR was sampled from an adult who received the AZD1222 COVID-19 vaccine. This sample comprised peripheral blood, obtained 28 days after the second AZD1222 dose. The sequence joins TRBV12-3 or TRBV12-4 to TRBJ1-5, with the D gene call left open. The CDR3 loop reads CASTTYSNQPQHF. The DNA sequence follows: TGTGCCAGCACCACGTATAGCAATCAGCCCCAGCATTTT.